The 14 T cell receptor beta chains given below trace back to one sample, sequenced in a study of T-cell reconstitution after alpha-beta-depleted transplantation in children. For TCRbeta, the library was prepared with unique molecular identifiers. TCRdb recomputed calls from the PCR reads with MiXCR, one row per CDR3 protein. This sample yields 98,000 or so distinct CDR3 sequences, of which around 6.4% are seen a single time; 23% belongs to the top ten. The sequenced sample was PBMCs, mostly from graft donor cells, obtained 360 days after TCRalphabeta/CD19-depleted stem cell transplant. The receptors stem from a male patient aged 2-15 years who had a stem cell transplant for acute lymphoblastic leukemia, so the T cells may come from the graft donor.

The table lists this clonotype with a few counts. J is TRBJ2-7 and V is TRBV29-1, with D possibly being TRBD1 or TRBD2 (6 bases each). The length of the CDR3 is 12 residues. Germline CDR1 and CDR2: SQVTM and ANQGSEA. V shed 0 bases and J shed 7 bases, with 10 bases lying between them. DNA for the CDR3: TGCAGCGTTGAAGAGAGGGGGAGGGAGCAGTACTTC. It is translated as CSVEERGREQYF.

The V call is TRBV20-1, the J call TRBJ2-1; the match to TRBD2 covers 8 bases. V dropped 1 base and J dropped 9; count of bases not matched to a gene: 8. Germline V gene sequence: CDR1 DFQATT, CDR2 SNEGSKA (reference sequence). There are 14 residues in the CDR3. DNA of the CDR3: TGCAGTGCTAGAGTGGGTCTAGCGGGCTTTGAGCAGTTCTTC. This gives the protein CSARVGLAGFEQFF.

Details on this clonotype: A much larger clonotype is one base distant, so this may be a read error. CDR3 nucleotides: TGTGCCTCTATAGCGGGGCCACAAGAGACCCAGTACTTC. It encodes CASIAGPQETQYF. The chain has TRBV2 and TRBJ2-5; 8 bases map to TRBD2. The CDR3 sequence is 13 residues long. CDR1 and CDR2 from the germline V gene are SNHLY and FYNNEI. J gave up 2 bases and V 11 bases, and 7 bases lay outside the gene matches.

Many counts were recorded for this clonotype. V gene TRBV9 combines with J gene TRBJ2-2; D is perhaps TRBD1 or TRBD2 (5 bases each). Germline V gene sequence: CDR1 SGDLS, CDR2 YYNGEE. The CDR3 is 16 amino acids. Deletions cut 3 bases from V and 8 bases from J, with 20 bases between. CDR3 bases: TGTGCCAGCAGCGCCTCGGGGACCCTGATCGGTGGGGAGCTGTTTTTT. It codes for CASSASGTLIGGELFF.

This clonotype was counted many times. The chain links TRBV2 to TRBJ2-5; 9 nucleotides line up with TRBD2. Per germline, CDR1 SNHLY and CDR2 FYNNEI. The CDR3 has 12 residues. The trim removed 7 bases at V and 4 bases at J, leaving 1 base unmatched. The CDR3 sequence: CASISGRETQYF. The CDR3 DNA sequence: TGTGCCAGCATTAGCGGGAGAGAGACCCAGTACTTC.

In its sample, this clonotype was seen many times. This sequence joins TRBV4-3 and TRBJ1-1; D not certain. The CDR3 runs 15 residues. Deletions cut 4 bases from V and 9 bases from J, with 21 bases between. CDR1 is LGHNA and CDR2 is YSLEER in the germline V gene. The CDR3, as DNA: TGCGCCAGCAGCCCGCTAAGGTCCGGGGTTCTTAAAGCTTTCTTT. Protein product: CASSPLRSGVLKAFF.

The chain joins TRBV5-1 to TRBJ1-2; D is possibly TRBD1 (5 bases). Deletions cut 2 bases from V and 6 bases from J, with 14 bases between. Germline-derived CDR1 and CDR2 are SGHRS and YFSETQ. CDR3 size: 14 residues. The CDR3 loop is CASSFGGTSDGYTF. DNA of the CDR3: TGCGCCAGCAGCTTTGGGGGAACGTCCGATGGCTACACCTTC. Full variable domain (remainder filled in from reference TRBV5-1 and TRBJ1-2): KAGVTQTPRYLIKTRGQQVTLSCSPISGHRSVSWYQQTPGQGLQFLFEYFSETQRNKGNFPGRFSGRQFSNSRSEMNVSTLELGDSALYLCASSFGGTSDGYTFGSGTRLTVV.

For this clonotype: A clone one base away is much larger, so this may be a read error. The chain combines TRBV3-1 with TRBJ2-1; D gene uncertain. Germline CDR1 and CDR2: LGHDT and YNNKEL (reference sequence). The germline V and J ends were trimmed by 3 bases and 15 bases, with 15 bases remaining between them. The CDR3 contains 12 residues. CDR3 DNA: TGTGCCAGCAGCCATTCCTGGACCACCCGGTTCTTC. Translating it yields CASSHSWTTRFF.

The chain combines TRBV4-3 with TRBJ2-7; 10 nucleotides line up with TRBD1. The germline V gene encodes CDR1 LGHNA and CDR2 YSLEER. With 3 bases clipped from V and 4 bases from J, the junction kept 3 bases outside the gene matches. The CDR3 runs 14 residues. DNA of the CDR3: TGCGCCAGCAGCCACGGGACAGGGGCGTACGAGCAGTACTTC. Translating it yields CASSHGTGAYEQYF.

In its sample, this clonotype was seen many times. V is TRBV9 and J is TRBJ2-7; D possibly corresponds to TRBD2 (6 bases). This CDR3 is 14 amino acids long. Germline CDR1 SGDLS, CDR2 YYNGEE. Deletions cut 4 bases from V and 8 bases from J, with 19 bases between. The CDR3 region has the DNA TGTGCCAGCAGCCCTGGAGGGGCCGCCTCACAGCAGTACTTC. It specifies CASSPGGAASQQYF.

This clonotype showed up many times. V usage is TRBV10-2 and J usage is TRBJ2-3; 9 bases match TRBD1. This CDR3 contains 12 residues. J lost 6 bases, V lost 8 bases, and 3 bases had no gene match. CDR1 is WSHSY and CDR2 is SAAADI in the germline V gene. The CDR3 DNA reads TGCGCCAGCTCACAGGGGGCGGATACGCAGTATTTT. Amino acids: CASSQGADTQYF.

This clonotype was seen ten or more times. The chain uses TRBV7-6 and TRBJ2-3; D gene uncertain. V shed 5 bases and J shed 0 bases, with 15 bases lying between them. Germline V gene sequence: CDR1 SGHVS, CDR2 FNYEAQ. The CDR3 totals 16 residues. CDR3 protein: CASSLSGRFSTDTQYF. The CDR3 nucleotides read TGTGCCAGCAGCCTCTCCGGCAGGTTTAGCACAGATACGCAGTATTTT.

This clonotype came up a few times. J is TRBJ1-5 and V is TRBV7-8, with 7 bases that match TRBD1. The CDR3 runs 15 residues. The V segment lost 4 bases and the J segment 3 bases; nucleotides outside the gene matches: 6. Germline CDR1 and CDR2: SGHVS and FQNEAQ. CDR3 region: CASSSQGGDNQPQHF. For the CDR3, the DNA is TGTGCCAGCAGCTCCCAGGGGGGGGACAATCAGCCCCAGCATTTT.

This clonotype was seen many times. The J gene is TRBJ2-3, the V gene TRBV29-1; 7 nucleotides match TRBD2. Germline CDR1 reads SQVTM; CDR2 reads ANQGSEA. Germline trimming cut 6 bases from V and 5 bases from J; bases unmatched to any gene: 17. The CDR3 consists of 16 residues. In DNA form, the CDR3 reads TGCAGCGTCGATGGGATAGCGGGCCCCGGTGGAGATACGCAGTATTTT. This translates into CSVDGIAGPGGDTQYF.